Listed below are T cell receptor beta chains from one sample, sequenced in a study of cytotoxic CD8 clonotypes in ibrutinib-treated CLL. Sequencing was performed with immunoSEQ multiplex PCR; in TCRdb, only in-frame clones are kept and a portion is missing. The table shows 150,000 or so clones, with roughly 77% occurring only once. The sample was PBMCs, taken after 12 months of ibrutinib treatment. Receptor source: a human donor with chronic lymphocytic leukemia. Both conserved end residues are part of each CDR3. D genes are given only for firm matches. Size values are once, few and many counts, or a class for expanded clones, and some rows have none.

D gene,CDR3 length,J gene,clone size,V gene,CDR3 DNA,CDR3 protein
TRBD1,18,TRBJ1-4,.,TRBV7-9,TGTGCCAGCAGAAGTCCGGGACAGGGGGCTATAATGGACGAAAAACTGTTTTTT,CASRSPGQGAIMDEKLFF
.,14,TRBJ1-5,few,TRBV7-2,TGTGCCAGCAGCTTAGAGTTGGGGGCACAGCCCCAGCATTTT,CASSLELGAQPQHF
TRBD1,16,TRBJ2-1,.,TRBV7-2,TGTGCCAGCAGCTTAACAGGGGGCAGCTCCTACAATGAGCAGTTCTTC,CASSLTGGSSYNEQFF
.,14,TRBJ1-2,.,TRBV7-9,TGTGCCAGCAGCTTTCCTGGGGAGAACTATGGCTACACCTTC,CASSFPGENYGYTF
TRBD2,14,TRBJ2-3,.,TRBV27,TGTGCCAGCAGTTTCGGGAGGTCGATAGATACGCAGTATTTT,CASSFGRSIDTQYF
.,16,TRBJ1-5,.,TRBV18,TGTGCCAGCTCTTCATCCACAGGGTTGCGCAATCAGCCCCAGCATTTT,CASSSSTGLRNQPQHF
.,13,TRBJ1-1,.,TRBV2,TGTGCCAGCATGGCAGTACCGAACACTGAAGCTTTCTTT,CASMAVPNTEAFF
TRBD1,14,TRBJ2-2,few,TRBV5-1,TGCGCCAGCAGCTCGACAGGGGACACCGGGGAGCTGTTTTTT,CASSSTGDTGELFF
TRBD1,12,TRBJ2-7,few,TRBV6-5,TGTGCCAGCTGGGACAGTTCCTACGAGCAGTACTTC,CASWDSSYEQYF
TRBD2,16,TRBJ2-1,few,TRBV19,TGTGCCAGTAGTATTTCAACCGGGACTAGCTACAATGAGCAGTTCTTC,CASSISTGTSYNEQFF
.,14,TRBJ1-4,.,TRBV2,TGTGCCAGCAGTGAATTGGGGGGTAGGGAAAAACTGTTTTTT,CASSELGGREKLFF
.,12,TRBJ1-2,once,TRBV6-5,TGTGCCAGCAGGCCGGGGAGGGGTGGCTACACCTTC,CASRPGRGGYTF